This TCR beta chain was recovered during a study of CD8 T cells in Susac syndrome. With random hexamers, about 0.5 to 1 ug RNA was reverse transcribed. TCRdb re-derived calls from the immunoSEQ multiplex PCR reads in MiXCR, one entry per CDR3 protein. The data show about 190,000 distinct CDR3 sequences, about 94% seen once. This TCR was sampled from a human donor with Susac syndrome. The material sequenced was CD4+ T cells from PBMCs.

This chain's CDR3 is CASSQWGGLGLTQYF. CDR3 coding DNA: TGCGCCAGCAGCCAATGGGGGGGGCTCGGGCTTACGCAGTATTTT. The chain recombines TRBV4-3 with TRBJ2-3, with TRBD2 as a possible D gene (7 bases). Trimming cost V 2 bases and J 8 bases, with 17 bases left between them. The CDR3 is 15 residues long. From germline, CDR1 is LGHNA and CDR2 YSLEER.